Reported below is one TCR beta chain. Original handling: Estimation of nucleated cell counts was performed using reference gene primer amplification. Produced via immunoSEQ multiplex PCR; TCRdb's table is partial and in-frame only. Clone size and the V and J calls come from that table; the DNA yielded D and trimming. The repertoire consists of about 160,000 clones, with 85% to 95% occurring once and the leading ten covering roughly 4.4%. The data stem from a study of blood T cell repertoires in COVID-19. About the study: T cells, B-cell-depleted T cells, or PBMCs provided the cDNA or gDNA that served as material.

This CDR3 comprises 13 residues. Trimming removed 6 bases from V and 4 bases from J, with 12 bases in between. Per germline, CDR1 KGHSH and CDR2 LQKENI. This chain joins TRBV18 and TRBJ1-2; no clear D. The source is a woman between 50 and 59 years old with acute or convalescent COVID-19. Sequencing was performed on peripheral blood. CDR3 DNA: TGTGCCAGCTCCTCGCAGCGGATCTATGGCTACACCTTC. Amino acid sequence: CASSSQRIYGYTF.